A single T cell receptor (beta chain) is shown here with its context. This CDR3 region has 10 residues. V lost 6 bases, J lost 5 bases, and 8 bases lay in between. Germline V gene lookup returns CDR1 DFQATT and CDR2 SNEGSKA (reference sequence). These data are taken from a study of T cell repertoires in cytomegalovirus infection. TCRdb reanalysed the reads using MiXCR and keeps one entry per CDR3 protein. The sample comprises 150,000 to 200,000 distinct CDR3 sequences, 8.5% to 10% of which are singletons, and about 4.2% rests with the top ten. The TCR comes from a human donor in good health (CMV status not recorded). Some clones in this sample may be carry-over from other donors' samples. The sample was PBMCs. The chain carries TRBV20-1 and TRBJ2-7, with D possibly being TRBD1 (6 bases). The CDR3 here is CSARGDEQYF. The CDR3 DNA follows: TGCAGTGCCAGGGGCGACGAGCAGTACTTC.